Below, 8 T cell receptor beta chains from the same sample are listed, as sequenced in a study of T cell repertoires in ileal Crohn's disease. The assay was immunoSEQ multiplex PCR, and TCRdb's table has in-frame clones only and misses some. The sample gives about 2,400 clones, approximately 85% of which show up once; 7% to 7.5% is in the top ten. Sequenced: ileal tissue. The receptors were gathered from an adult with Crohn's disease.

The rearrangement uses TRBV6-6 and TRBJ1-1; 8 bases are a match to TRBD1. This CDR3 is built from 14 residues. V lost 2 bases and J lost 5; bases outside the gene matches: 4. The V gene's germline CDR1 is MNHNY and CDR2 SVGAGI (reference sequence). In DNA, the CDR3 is TGTGCCAGCAGTTACAGGCAGGGGGCGACTGAAGCTTTCTTT. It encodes CASSYRQGATEAFF.

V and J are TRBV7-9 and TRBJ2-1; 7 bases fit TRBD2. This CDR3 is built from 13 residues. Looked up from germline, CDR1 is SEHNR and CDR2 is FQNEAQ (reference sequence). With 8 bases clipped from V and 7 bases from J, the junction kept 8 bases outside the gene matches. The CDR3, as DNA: TGTGCCAGCGGAGGGAGGGCCTTGAATGAGCAGTTCTTC. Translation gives CASGGRALNEQFF.

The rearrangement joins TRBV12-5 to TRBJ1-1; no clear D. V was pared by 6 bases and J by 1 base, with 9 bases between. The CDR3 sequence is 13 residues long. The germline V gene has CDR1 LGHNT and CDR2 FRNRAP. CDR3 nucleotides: TGTGCTAGTGGGGTCGATGGGAACACTGAAGCTTTCTTT. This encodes CASGVDGNTEAFF.

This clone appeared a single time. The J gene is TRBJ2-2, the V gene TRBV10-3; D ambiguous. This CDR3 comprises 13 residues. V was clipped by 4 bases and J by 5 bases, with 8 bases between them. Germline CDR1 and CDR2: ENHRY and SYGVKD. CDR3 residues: CAISVLGTGELFF. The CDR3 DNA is TGTGCCATCAGTGTGCTGGGAACCGGGGAGCTGTTTTTT.

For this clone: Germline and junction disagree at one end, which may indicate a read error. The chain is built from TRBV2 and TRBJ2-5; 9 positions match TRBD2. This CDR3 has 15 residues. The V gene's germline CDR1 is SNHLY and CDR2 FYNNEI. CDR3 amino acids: CASREGAGGWETQYF. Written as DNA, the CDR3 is TGTGCCAGCAGAGAAGGAGCGGGGGGCTGGGAGACCCAGTACTTC.

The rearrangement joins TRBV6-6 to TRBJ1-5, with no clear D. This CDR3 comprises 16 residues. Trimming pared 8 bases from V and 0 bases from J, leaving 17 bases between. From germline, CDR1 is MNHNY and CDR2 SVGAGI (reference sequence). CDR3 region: CASQQSSGLSNQPQHF. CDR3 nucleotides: TGTGCCAGCCAGCAGTCCTCGGGCCTTAGCAATCAGCCCCAGCATTTT.

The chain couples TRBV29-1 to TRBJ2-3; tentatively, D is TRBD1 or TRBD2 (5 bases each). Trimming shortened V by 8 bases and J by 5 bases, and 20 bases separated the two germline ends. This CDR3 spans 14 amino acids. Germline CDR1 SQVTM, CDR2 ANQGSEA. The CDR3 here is CSYDGDVLRDTQYF. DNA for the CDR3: TGCAGCTACGACGGGGACGTGTTACGAGATACGCAGTATTTT.

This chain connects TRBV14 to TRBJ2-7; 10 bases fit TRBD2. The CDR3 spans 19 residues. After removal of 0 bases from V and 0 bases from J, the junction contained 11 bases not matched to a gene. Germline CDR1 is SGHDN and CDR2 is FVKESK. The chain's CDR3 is CASSQDPRTSGTSSYEQYF. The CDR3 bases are TGTGCCAGCAGCCAAGATCCCCGGACTAGCGGTACTAGCTCCTACGAGCAGTACTTC.